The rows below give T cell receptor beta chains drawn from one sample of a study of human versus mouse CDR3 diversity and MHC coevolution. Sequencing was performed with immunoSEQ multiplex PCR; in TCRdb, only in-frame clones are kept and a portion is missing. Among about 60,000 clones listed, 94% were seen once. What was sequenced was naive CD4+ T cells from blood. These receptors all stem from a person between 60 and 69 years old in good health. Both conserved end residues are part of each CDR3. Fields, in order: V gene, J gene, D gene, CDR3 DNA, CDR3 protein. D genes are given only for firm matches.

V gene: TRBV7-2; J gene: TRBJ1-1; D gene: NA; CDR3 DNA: TGTGCCAGCAGCTTAGGCGGGGTGAACACTGAAGCTTTCTTT; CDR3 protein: CASSLGGVNTEAFF
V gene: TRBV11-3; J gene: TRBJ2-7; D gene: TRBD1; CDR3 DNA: TGTGCCAGCAGCATTACAGGGGCCACCTACGAGCAGTACTTC; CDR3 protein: CASSITGATYEQYF
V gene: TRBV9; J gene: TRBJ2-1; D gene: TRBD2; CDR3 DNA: TGTGCCAGCAGCGTAGCTGTAGCGGGGAGAGGGTACAATGAGCAGTTCTTC; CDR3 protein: CASSVAVAGRGYNEQFF
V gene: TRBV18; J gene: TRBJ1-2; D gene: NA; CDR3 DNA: TGTGCCAGCTCACCCCGAGGGGGGGATGGCTACACCTTC; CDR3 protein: CASSPRGGDGYTF
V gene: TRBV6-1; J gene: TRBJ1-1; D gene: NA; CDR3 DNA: TGTGCCAGCAGTCAAACGGGAAACACTGAAGCTTTCTTT; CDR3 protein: CASSQTGNTEAFF
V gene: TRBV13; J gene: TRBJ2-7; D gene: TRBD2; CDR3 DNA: TGTGCCAGCAGCTTATCCCGGAGCGGGAACGAGCAGTACTTC; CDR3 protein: CASSLSRSGNEQYF
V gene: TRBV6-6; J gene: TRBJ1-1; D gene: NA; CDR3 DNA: TGTGCCAGCAGAGGGGCAGGCGGAGACACTGAAGCTTTCTTT; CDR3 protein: CASRGAGGDTEAFF
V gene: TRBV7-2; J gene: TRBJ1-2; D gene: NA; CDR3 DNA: TGTGCCAGCAGCTTAGCGGGCAGAACTAACTATGGCTACACCTTC; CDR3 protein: CASSLAGRTNYGYTF
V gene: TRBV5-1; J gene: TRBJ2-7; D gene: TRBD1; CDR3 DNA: TGCGCCAGCAGCCCTGACAGGGAAGGCTACGAGCAGTACTTC; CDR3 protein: CASSPDREGYEQYF
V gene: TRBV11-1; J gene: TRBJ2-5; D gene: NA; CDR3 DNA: TGTGCCAGCAGCCTGCCAGGACAGCTATTTCAAGAGACCCAGTACTTC; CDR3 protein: CASSLPGQLFQETQYF